This T cell receptor beta chain was identified during a study of vaccination effects on CD4 cells after COVID-19. Sequencing was performed with immunoSEQ multiplex PCR; in TCRdb, only in-frame clones are kept and a portion is missing. The sample consists of some 11,000 clones, roughly 70% of them appearing once. This clone was counted a single time. The antigen is undetermined. CDR3 size: 16 residues. Sequencing was preceded by expansion of antigen-specific CD4+ T cells with viral peptide pools in the ViraFEST assay. Isolating CD4+ T cells followed more than eight days of culture. It was on days 3 and 7 that half the medium was replaced with IL-2 medium.

The receptor was isolated from a human donor who received a COVID-19 vaccine. The sample here was CD4+ T cells from PBMCs cultured with HCoV-229E spike peptides, taken before COVID-19 vaccination. The chain links TRBV21-1 to TRBJ1-3; the DNA was not used to check the table's D call, TRBD1. TRBV21-1 has pseudogene status. The chain's CDR3 is CASFGTGPHSGNTIYF. CDR3 nucleotide sequence: TGTGCCAGTTTTGGGACAGGGCCTCACTCTGGAAACACCATATATTTT.